Presented here are 28 T cell receptor beta chains from one specimen sequenced in a study of cytomegalovirus exposure and HLA in healthy donors. Primers for the PCR totalled 60 Vbeta and 13 Jbeta. Clones were sequenced by immunoSEQ multiplex PCR, and TCRdb holds only the in-frame ones, with some missing. This sample carries tens of thousands of clones, 55% to 65% of them seen once, and the ten largest clones take approximately 15%. What was sequenced was PBMCs. These receptors came from a woman aged 35 to 49 in good health and CMV-seropositive.

A few counts support this clone. V is TRBV25-1 and J is TRBJ2-2; 11 nucleotides match TRBD2. CDR1 and CDR2 (germline): MGHDK, SYGVNS. The CDR3 extends over 16 amino acids. V was clipped by 5 bases and J by 5 bases; unmatched bases: 7. As DNA, the CDR3 is TGTGCCAGCAGTAAAGGGACTAGCGGATATACCGGGGAGCTGTTTTTT. Encoded protein: CASSKGTSGYTGELFF.

This rearrangement joins TRBV19 to TRBJ2-3; D gene unclear. The CDR3 has 11 amino acids. The V gene lost 8 bases and the J gene lost 6 bases, with 9 bases spanning the gap. Germline V lookup: CDR1 LNHDA, CDR2 SQIVND (reference sequence). CDR3 DNA sequence: TGTGCCAGTGTTTCCGGGGATACGCAGTATTTT. This sequence encodes CASVSGDTQYF.

J is TRBJ2-7 and V is TRBV6-5, with a weak D call TRBD1 (6 bases). Germline CDR1 and CDR2: MNHEY and SVGAGI. The CDR3 runs to 16 residues. Trimming left V 0 bases short and J 2 bases short, with 14 bases between. The CDR3 bases are TGTGCCAGCAGTTACTCGAACACAGGGATTACCTACGAGCAGTACTTC. This sequence encodes CASSYSNTGITYEQYF.

This clone was picked up one time. The chain recombines TRBV30 with TRBJ2-3, with 8 bases identical to TRBD1. This CDR3 region has 14 residues. Germline CDR1 GTSNPN, CDR2 SVGIG (reference sequence). J gave up 3 bases and V 7 bases, and 9 bases lay outside the gene matches. CDR3 DNA: TGTGCCTCCTCGGACAGGGTTGGGACAGATACGCAGTATTTT. Translation: CASSDRVGTDTQYF. The full variable domain, rest sourced from reference TRBV30 and TRBJ2-3, is SQTIHQWPATLVQPVGSPLSLECTVEGTSNPNLYWYRQAAGRGLQLLFYSVGIGQISSEVPQNLSASRPQDRQFILSSKKLLLSDSGFYLCASSDRVGTDTQYFGPGTRLTVL.

This clone turned up a few times. The CDR3 nucleotides read TGTGCCTGGACCCTTCCGGGACAGGGTGGTGAAAAACTGTTTTTT. Translated: CAWTLPGQGGEKLFF. The chain combines TRBV30 with TRBJ1-4; 9 bases are a match to TRBD1. This CDR3 region has 15 residues. From germline, CDR1 is GTSNPN and CDR2 SVGIG (reference sequence). The ends lost 4 bases at V and 7 bases at J; junction bases unmatched: 10.

In nucleotides, the CDR3 is TGTGCCAGCAGTCCTAGCGGGGGCACAGATACGCAGTATTTT. Translating it yields CASSPSGGTDTQYF. This chain links TRBV6-6 with TRBJ2-3; 9 bases fit TRBD2. The germline CDR1 and CDR2 sequences are MNHNY and SVGAGI (reference sequence). The CDR3 is made up of 14 amino acids. V lost 5 bases to trimming and J lost 1 base; unmatched junction nucleotides: 1.

This clone has more than one count but fewer than ten. V gene TRBV9 combines with J gene TRBJ1-2; D may be TRBD1 (5 bases). Germline V gene lookup returns CDR1 SGDLS and CDR2 YYNGEE. The CDR3 totals 14 residues. V was trimmed by 0 bases and J by 3 bases, leaving 9 bases between them. In DNA, the CDR3 is TGTGCCAGCAGCGTAGCACAGGTCGACTATGGCTACACCTTC. This translates into CASSVAQVDYGYTF.

The chain has TRBV28 and TRBJ1-1, with TRBD1 as a possible D gene (5 bases). V was cut by 2 bases and J by 4 bases, with 8 bases left in between. The V gene's germline CDR1 is MDHEN and CDR2 SYDVKM. The CDR3 has 13 residues. CDR3 DNA: TGTGCCAGCAGTTTAACCGGGGGCACTGAAGCTTTCTTT. This translates into CASSLTGGTEAFF.

This clone was seen a few times. The V call is TRBV28, the J call TRBJ1-1; D ambiguous. The CDR3 spans 15 residues. V was trimmed by 6 bases and J by 5 bases, leaving 19 bases between them. Germline lookup yields CDR1 MDHEN and CDR2 SYDVKM. As DNA, the CDR3 is TGTGCCAGCAGCCCTCCTTCCGGGAGGAAGACTGAAGCTTTCTTT. Amino acid sequence: CASSPPSGRKTEAFF.

The chain combines TRBV5-1 with TRBJ2-4; TRBD1 matches at 7 bases. Germline-derived CDR1 and CDR2 are SGHRS and YFSETQ. The CDR3 spans 14 residues. J was trimmed by 5 bases and V by 0 bases; bases with no gene match: 2. The CDR3 loop reads CASSLEGQQNIQYF. In DNA, the CDR3 is TGCGCCAGCAGCTTGGAGGGACAGCAAAACATTCAGTACTTC. Complete variable domain (other parts from reference TRBV5-1 and TRBJ2-4): KAGVTQTPRYLIKTRGQQVTLSCSPISGHRSVSWYQQTPGQGLQFLFEYFSETQRNKGNFPGRFSGRQFSNSRSEMNVSTLELGDSALYLCASSLEGQQNIQYFGAGTRLSVL.

The V gene is TRBV27, the J gene TRBJ2-3; D perhaps matches TRBD2 (5 bases). Per the germline V gene, CDR1 is MNHEY and CDR2 is SMNVEV (reference sequence). This CDR3 is 14 amino acids long. The V and J ends lost 6 bases and 2 bases respectively, with 12 bases between them. CDR3 sequence (DNA): TGTGCCAGCAGCCAAACTAGATTCACAGATACGCAGTATTTT. It encodes CASSQTRFTDTQYF.

The J gene is TRBJ2-7, the V gene TRBV11-3; the D gene is possibly TRBD2 (5 bases). The CDR3 runs to 12 residues. The V gene's germline CDR1 is SGHNT and CDR2 YENEEA. The V end was cut by 11 bases, the J end by 4 bases, with 15 bases between. The CDR3 sequence: CAFMPGRYEQYF. The DNA for the CDR3 is TGTGCCTTCATGCCGGGAAGGTACGAGCAGTACTTC.

The genes are TRBV11-2 and TRBJ2-5; the D is unclear. Per the germline V gene, CDR1 is SGHAT and CDR2 is FQNNGV. This CDR3 comprises 13 residues. V lost 3 bases and J lost 0, with 5 bases in between. The CDR3 nucleotides read TGTGCCAGCAGCTTTAGTCACCAAGAGACCCAGTACTTC. It encodes CASSFSHQETQYF.

This clone was recorded once. The chain employs TRBV5-6 and TRBJ1-1; 7 bases are a match to TRBD1. Germline loops: CDR1 SGHDT, CDR2 YYEEEE. The ends lost 4 bases at V and 4 bases at J; junction bases unmatched: 10. The CDR3 contains 15 residues. CDR3 residues: CASSQKWAGGTEAFF. As DNA, the CDR3 is TGTGCCAGCAGCCAAAAGTGGGCAGGGGGCACTGAAGCTTTCTTT.

V usage is TRBV18 and J usage is TRBJ1-5; the match to TRBD1 covers 8 bases. V lost 4 bases, J lost 8 bases, and 10 bases stayed unmatched. The CDR3 is 15 residues long. Germline lookup yields CDR1 KGHSH and CDR2 LQKENI. DNA for the CDR3: TGTGCCAGCTCACTGGGACAGGCCTTTTGGGAGCCCCAGCATTTT. It is translated as CASSLGQAFWEPQHF.

CDR3 protein: CASSQSGNLGEGEQYF. The CDR3 nucleotides read TGTGCCAGCAGCCAGAGCGGGAATCTTGGGGAGGGCGAGCAGTACTTC. The chain carries TRBV7-6 and TRBJ2-7; 7 bases fit TRBD2. The CDR3 is 16 amino acids. Germline V gives CDR1 SGHVS, CDR2 FNYEAQ. V lost 5 bases to trimming and J lost 6 bases; unmatched junction nucleotides: 16.

The rearrangement links TRBV19 to TRBJ2-2; 10 bases agree with TRBD2. The germline V gene has CDR1 LNHDA and CDR2 SQIVND (reference sequence). The CDR3 totals 17 residues. Trimming at V came to 5 bases and at J to 7 bases, leaving 13 bases not matched to a gene. The CDR3 loop reads CASSFTAGGRGDGELFF. DNA for the CDR3: TGTGCCAGTAGTTTCACAGCGGGAGGGCGCGGGGACGGGGAGCTGTTTTTT.

This chain connects TRBV28 to TRBJ2-3; 7 nucleotides align to TRBD2. Germline CDR1 and CDR2: MDHEN and SYDVKM. The V and J ends lost 6 bases and 10 bases, in that order; junction bases with no gene match: 16. The CDR3 is made up of 15 amino acids. The DNA of the CDR3 is TGTGCCAGCAGGATCGGGACTACCGGGCGCAGCGCGCAGTATTTT. As protein: CASRIGTTGRSAQYF.

This clone was found a few times. CDR3 DNA sequence: TGTGCCAGCAGCTTAGAGCGTAGAGATACGCAGTATTTT. The encoded protein is CASSLERRDTQYF. The J gene is TRBJ2-3, the V gene TRBV7-2; no definite D call. Trimming pared 1 base from V and 5 bases from J, leaving 7 bases between. The CDR3 is 13 amino acids. Germline V gene sequence: CDR1 SGHTA, CDR2 FQGNSA.

The chain employs TRBV7-9 and TRBJ1-4; D may be TRBD1 (5 bases). The germline gives CDR1 SEHNR, CDR2 FQNEAQ (reference sequence). The CDR3 totals 16 residues. V lost 1 base, J lost 5 bases, and 14 bases lay in between. CDR3 DNA sequence: TGTGCCAGCAGCTTAGTTCAGGCAGGGAGGAATGAAAAACTGTTTTTT. It codes for CASSLVQAGRNEKLFF.

The rearrangement joins TRBV15 to TRBJ2-1; 10 bases align to TRBD2. Germline values: CDR1 LNHNV, CDR2 YYDKDF (reference sequence). The CDR3 consists of 18 residues. The junction had 7 bases not matched to a gene; V was cut back by 2 bases and J by 0 bases. The CDR3 region is CATSRTSGTPISYNEQFF. The CDR3 nucleotides are TGTGCCACCAGCAGAACTAGCGGGACCCCAATCTCCTACAATGAGCAGTTCTTC.

The V and J genes are TRBV19 and TRBJ2-5; D remains unclear. The CDR3 contains 16 residues. Trimming cost V 3 bases and J 2 bases, with 16 bases left between them. Germline CDR1 LNHDA, CDR2 SQIVND (reference sequence). DNA of the CDR3: TGTGCCAGTAGTATCGCGTCCGGTACCGGGCAAGAGACCCAGTACTTC. Translation: CASSIASGTGQETQYF. Full variable domain (rest looked up from reference TRBV19 and TRBJ2-5): DGGITQSPKYLFRKEGQNVTLSCEQNLNHDAMYWYRQDPGQGLRLIYYSQIVNDFQKGDIAEGYSVSREKKESFPLTVTSAQKNPTAFYLCASSIASGTGQETQYFGPGTRLLVL.

This clone appeared a few times. The CDR3 spells CASSLIGGTEAFF. The CDR3 DNA reads as TGTGCCAGCAGCTTGATTGGAGGCACTGAAGCTTTCTTT. This chain links TRBV11-3 with TRBJ1-1; unclear D gene. The germline gives CDR1 SGHNT, CDR2 YENEEA. The CDR3 runs 13 residues. Trimming removed 3 bases from V and 4 bases from J, with 9 bases in between.

The chain combines TRBV7-2 with TRBJ2-7; 12 bases line up with TRBD2. V shed 6 bases and J 6 bases; nucleotides not matched to a gene: 6. The CDR3 covers 14 residues. In germline, CDR1 is SGHTA, CDR2 FQGNSA. The CDR3 DNA reads as TGTGCCAGCAGTTCTAGCGGGAGGGTAACCGAGCAGTACTTC. Amino acids: CASSSSGRVTEQYF.

The chain carries TRBV5-4 and TRBJ2-3; tentatively, D is TRBD2 (5 bases). This CDR3 is 16 amino acids long. Per the germline V gene, CDR1 is SGHNT and CDR2 is YYREEE (reference sequence). Trimming removed 0 bases from V and 0 bases from J, with 11 bases in between. The CDR3 spells CASSLGVRASTDTQYF. CDR3 bases: TGTGCCAGCAGCTTGGGGGTGCGGGCCAGCACAGATACGCAGTATTTT.

V is TRBV4-3 and J is TRBJ2-7; 11 positions agree with TRBD2. The germline gives CDR1 LGHNA, CDR2 YSLEER. The CDR3 contains 16 residues. Trimming at V came to 3 bases and at J to 3 bases, leaving 7 bases not matched to a gene. This CDR3 is CASSQRALAGGYEQYF. The CDR3, as DNA: TGCGCCAGCAGCCAGAGAGCCCTAGCGGGAGGCTACGAGCAGTACTTC.

This sequence joins TRBV4-1 and TRBJ1-4; D call uncertain. From germline, CDR1 is MGHRA and CDR2 YSYEKL. There are 17 residues in the CDR3. Trimming removed 0 bases at V and 2 bases at J, with 13 bases between. CDR3 sequence reads: CASSQDWRAVTNEKLFF. Written as DNA, the CDR3 is TGCGCCAGCAGCCAAGATTGGAGGGCCGTGACTAATGAAAAACTGTTTTTT.

The genes are TRBV6-5 and TRBJ2-7; D is unresolved. Looked up from germline, CDR1 is MNHEY and CDR2 is SVGAGI. The V and J ends lost 0 bases and 3 bases respectively, with 12 bases between them. CDR3 size: 15 residues. The CDR3: CASSYSGELGYEQYF. The CDR3 DNA is TGTGCCAGCAGTTACTCGGGCGAATTGGGCTACGAGCAGTACTTC.